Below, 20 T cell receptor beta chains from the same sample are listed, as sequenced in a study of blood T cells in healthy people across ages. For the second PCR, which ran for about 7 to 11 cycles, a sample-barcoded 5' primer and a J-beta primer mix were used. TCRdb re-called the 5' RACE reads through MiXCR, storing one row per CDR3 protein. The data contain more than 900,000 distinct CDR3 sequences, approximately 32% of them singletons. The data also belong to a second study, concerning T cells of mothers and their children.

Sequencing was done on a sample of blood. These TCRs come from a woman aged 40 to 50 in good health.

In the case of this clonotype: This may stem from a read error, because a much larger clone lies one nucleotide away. As DNA, the CDR3 is TGTGCCAGCAGCTCACCTTACCCGGGGAGCTCCTACGAGCAGTACTTC. It specifies CASSSPYPGSSYEQYF. V gene TRBV5-6 combines with J gene TRBJ2-7, with D maybe TRBD2 (5 bases). Trimming took off 3 bases at V and 0 bases at J, with 16 bases between the two ends. Per the germline V gene, CDR1 is SGHDT and CDR2 is YYEEEE. The CDR3 length is 16 residues.

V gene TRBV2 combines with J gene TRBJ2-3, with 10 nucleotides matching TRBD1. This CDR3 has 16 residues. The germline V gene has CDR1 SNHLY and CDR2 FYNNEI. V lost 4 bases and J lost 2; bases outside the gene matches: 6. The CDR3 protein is CASSVSGTGDTDTQYF. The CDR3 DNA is TGTGCCAGCAGTGTATCCGGGACAGGGGACACAGATACGCAGTATTTT.

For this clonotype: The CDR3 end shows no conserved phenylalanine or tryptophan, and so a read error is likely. The CDR3: CASSFGGTPSPYNEQFV. The CDR3, as DNA: TGCGCCAGCAGCTTTGGTGGGACACCCAGCCCCTACAATGAGCAGTTCGTC. The genes are TRBV5-1 and TRBJ2-1; D possibly corresponds to TRBD1 (6 bases). Trimming cost V 2 bases and J 2 bases, with 17 bases left between them. The germline CDR1 and CDR2 sequences are SGHRS and YFSETQ. The CDR3 consists of 17 residues.

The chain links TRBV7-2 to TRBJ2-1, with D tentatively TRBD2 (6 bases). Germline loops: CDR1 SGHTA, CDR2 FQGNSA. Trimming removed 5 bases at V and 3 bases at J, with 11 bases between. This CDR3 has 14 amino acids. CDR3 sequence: CASSTRLGYNEQFF. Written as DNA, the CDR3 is TGTGCCAGCAGCACCAGACTAGGCTACAATGAGCAGTTCTTC.

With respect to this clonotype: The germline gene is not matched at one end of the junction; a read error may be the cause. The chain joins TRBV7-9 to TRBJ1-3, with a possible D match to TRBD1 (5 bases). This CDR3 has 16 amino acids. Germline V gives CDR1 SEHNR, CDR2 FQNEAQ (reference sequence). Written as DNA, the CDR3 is TGTGCCAGCAGCTTAGCCGCGGGGGTACCTGGGAACACCATATATTTT. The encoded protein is CASSLAAGVPGNTIYF.

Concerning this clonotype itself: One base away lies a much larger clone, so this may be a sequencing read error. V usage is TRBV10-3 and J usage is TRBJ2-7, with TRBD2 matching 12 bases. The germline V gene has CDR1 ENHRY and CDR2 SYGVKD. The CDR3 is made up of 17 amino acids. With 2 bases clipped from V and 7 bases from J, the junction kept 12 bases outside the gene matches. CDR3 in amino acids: CAISELSASGGADEQYF. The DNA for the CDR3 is TGTGCCATCAGTGAGCTCTCGGCTAGCGGGGGGGCAGATGAGCAGTACTTC.

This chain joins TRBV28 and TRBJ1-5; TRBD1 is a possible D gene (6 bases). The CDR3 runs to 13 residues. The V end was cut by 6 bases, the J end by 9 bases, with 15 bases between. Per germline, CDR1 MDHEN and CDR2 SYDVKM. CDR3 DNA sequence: TGTGCCAGCAGACAGGGTCCCAGGACGCCCCAGCATTTT. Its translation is CASRQGPRTPQHF.

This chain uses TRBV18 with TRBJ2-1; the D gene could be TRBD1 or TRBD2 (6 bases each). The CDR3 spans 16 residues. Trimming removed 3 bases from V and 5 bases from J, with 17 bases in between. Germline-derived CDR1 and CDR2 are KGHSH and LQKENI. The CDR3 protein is CASSPRTGARNNEQFF. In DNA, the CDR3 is TGTGCCAGCTCACCGCGAACGGGGGCCCGGAACAATGAGCAGTTCTTC.

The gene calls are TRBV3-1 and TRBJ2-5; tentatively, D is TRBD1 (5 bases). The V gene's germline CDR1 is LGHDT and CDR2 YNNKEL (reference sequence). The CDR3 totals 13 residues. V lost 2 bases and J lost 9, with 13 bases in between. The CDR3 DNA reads TGTGCCAGCAGCCAATTTGACCAAGGGGCCCAGTACTTC. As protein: CASSQFDQGAQYF.

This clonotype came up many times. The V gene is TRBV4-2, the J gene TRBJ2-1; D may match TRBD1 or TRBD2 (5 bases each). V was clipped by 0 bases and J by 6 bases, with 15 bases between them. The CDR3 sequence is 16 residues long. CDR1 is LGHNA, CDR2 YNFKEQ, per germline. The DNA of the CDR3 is TGTGCCAGCAGCCAAGAGCGACGGGGCGTCGGCAATGAGCAGTTCTTC. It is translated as CASSQERRGVGNEQFF.

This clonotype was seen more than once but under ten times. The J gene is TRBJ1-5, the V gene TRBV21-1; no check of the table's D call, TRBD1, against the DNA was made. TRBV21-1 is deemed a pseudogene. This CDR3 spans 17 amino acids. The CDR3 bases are TGTGCCAGCAGTCGAGGACAGGGACCGTATAGCAATCAGCCCCAGCATTTT. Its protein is CASSRGQGPYSNQPQHF.

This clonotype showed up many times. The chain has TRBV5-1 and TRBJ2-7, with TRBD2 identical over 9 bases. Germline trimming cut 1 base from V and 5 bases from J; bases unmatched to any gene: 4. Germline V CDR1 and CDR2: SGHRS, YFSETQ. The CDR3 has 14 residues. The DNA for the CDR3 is TGCGCCAGCAGCTTGAGTAGCGGGGGTCACGAGCAGTACTTC. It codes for CASSLSSGGHEQYF. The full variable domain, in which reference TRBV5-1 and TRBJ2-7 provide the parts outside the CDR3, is KAGVTQTPRYLIKTRGQQVTLSCSPISGHRSVSWYQQTPGQGLQFLFEYFSETQRNKGNFPGRFSGRQFSNSRSEMNVSTLELGDSALYLCASSLSSGGHEQYFGPGTRLTVT.

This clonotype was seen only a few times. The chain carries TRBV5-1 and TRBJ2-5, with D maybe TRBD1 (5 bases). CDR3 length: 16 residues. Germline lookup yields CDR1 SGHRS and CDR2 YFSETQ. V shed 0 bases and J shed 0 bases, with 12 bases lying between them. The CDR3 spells CASSLVLQEHQETQYF. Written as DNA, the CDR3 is TGCGCCAGCAGCTTGGTATTACAGGAGCACCAAGAGACCCAGTACTTC.

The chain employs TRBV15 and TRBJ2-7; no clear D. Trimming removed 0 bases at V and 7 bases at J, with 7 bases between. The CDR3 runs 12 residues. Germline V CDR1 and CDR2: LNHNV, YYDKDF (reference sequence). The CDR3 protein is CATSREGGEQYF. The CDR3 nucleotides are TGTGCCACCAGCAGAGAAGGCGGAGAGCAGTACTTC.

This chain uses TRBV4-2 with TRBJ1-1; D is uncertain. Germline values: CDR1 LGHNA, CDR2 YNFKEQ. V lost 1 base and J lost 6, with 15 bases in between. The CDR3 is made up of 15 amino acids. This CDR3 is CASSQGGPAGAEAFF. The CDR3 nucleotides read TGTGCCAGCAGCCAAGGTGGCCCGGCGGGCGCTGAAGCTTTCTTT.

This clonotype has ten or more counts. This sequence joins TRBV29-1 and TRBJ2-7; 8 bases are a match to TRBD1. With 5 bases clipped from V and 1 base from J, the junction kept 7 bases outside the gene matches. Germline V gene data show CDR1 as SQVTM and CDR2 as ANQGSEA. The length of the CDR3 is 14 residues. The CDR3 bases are TGCAGCGTTCGTGCAGGGGGCGCGTCCTACGAGCAGTACTTC. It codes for CSVRAGGASYEQYF.

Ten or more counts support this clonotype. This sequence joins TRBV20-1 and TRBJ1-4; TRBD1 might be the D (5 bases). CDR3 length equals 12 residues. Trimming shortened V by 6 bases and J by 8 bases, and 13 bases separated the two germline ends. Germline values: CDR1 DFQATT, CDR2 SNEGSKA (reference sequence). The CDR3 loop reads CSARRWGEKLFF. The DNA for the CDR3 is TGCAGTGCCCGCAGGTGGGGGGAAAAACTGTTTTTT.

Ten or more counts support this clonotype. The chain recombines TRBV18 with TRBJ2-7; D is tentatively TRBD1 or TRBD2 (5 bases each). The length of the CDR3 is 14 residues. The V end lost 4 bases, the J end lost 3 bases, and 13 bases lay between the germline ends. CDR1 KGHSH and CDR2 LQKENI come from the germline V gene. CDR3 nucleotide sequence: TGTGCCAGCTCACAAGGGACCCTGGGCTACGAGCAGTACTTC. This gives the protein CASSQGTLGYEQYF.

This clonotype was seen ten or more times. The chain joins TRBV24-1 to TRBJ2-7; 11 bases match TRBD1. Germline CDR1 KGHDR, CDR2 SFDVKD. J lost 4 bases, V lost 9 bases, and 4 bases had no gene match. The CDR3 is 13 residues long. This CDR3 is CATSGQGAYEQYF. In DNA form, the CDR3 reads TGTGCCACCTCTGGACAGGGGGCGTACGAGCAGTACTTC.

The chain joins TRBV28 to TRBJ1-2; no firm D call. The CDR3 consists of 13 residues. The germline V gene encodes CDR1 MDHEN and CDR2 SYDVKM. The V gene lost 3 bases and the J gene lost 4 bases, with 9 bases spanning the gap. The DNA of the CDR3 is TGTGCCAGCAGTTTGGAGACGATCTATGGCTACACCTTC. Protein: CASSLETIYGYTF.